The present T cell receptor beta chain was sequenced within a study of cytomegalovirus exposure and HLA in healthy donors. General study results and limits: The study designated roughly 160 TCR beta chains cytomegalovirus-associated.

The length of the CDR3 is 16 residues. V lost 5 bases to trimming and J lost 4 bases, with 19 bases between them. Germline CDR1 and CDR2: SEHNR and FQNEAQ (reference sequence). This clone was detected only a few times. Its antigen is undetermined. The PCR used 60 Vbeta and 13 Jbeta primers. Assay used: immunoSEQ multiplex PCR; TCRdb lists only in-frame clones, some missing. Of about 150,000 clones in the sample, about four fifths were seen once. Sequenced material: PBMCs. This chain connects TRBV7-9 to TRBJ2-3; D possibly corresponds to TRBD2 (6 bases). The sequence was obtained from a man between 25 and 39 years old in good health and CMV-seropositive. DNA of the CDR3: TGTGCCAGCAGCCCTCCGGGGAGCCGCGGGGCAGATACGCAGTATTTT. Protein: CASSPPGSRGADTQYF.